This TCR beta chain was identified in a study of molecular identifiers for immune sequencing clone quantification. TCRdb passed the PCR reads through MiXCR, listing each CDR3 protein once. The sample yields about 65,000 distinct CDR3 sequences, less than 20% seen once. Germline V gene data show CDR1 as SGHVS and CDR2 as FQNEAQ. This CDR3 has 13 amino acids. V lost 5 bases to trimming and J lost 6 bases; unmatched junction nucleotides: 7. As CD8+CD4-CCR7+CD45RA+ cells, naive CD8 T cells were sorted. Sample: naive CD8+ T cells from blood, with Jurkat cell RNA spiked in. Noted subset: FACS-sorted CD8+CD4-CCR7+CD45RA+ naive T cells. This sequence originates from a human donor in good health. Some libraries in this study had Jurkat cell RNA spiked in. This rearrangement joins TRBV7-8 to TRBJ2-7; the match to TRBD1 covers 7 bases. CDR3 DNA: TGTGCCAGCAGCCCGGGGACAGCACTCGAGCAGTACTTC. This gives the protein CASSPGTALEQYF.